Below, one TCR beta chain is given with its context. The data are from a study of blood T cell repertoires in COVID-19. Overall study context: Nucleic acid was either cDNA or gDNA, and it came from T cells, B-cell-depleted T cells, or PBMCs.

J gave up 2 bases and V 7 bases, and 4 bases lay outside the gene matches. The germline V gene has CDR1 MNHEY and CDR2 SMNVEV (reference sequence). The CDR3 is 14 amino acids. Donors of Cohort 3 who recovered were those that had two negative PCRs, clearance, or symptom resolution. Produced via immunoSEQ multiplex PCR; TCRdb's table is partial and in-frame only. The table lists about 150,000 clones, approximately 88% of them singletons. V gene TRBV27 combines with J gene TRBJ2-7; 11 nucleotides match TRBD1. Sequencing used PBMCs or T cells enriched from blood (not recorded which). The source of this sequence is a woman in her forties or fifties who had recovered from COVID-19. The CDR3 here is CASKTGQGAYEQYF. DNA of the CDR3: TGTGCCAGCAAGACGGGACAGGGGGCCTACGAGCAGTACTTC.